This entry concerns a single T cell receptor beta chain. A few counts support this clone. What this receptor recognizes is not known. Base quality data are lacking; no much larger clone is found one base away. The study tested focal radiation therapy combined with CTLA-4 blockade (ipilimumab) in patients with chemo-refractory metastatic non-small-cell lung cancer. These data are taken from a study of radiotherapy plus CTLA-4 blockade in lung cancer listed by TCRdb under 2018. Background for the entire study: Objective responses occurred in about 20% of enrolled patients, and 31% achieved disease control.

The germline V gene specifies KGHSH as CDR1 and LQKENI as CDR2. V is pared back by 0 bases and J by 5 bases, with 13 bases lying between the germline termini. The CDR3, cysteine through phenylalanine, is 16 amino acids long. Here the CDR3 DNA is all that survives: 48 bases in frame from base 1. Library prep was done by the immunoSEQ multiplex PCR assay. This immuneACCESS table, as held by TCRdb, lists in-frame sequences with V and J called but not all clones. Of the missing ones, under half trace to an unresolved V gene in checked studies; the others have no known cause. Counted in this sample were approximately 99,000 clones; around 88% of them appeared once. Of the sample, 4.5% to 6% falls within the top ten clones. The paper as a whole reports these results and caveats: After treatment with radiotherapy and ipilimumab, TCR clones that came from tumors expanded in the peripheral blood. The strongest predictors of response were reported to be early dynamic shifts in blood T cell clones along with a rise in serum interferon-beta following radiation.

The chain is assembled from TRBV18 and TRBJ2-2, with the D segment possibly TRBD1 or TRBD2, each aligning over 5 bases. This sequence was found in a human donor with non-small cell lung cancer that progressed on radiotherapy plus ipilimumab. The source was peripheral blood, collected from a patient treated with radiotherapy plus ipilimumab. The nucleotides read TGTGCCAGCTCACCACCGAACGGGGCCTCAACCGGGGAGCTGTTTTTT. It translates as CASSPPNGASTGELFF.